This T cell receptor (beta chain) was found in a study of beta chain features in type 1 diabetes. Study-level results: Shortening of TCRB CDR3s, moderate but significant, appeared in all four CD4+ subsets of Type 1 diabetes patients.

Expressed TCRB transcripts were sequenced because the isolated RNA had all been reverse transcribed beforehand. Profiling relied on immunoSEQ multiplex PCR, and the TCRdb table lists in-frame clones only, not all of them. The table has approximately 150,000 clones, 13% seen once. Trimming cost V 4 bases and J 5 bases, with 12 bases left between them. The CDR3 is 14 residues long. CDR1 SEHNR and CDR2 FQNEAQ come from the germline V gene (reference sequence). The sample holds many counts of this clone. Antigen: not known. The genes are TRBV7-9 and TRBJ2-1; a possible D gene is TRBD2 (7 bases). This TCR was recovered from a man aged 18 to 30 with type 1 diabetes. Sequencing was done on a sample of central memory CD4+ T cells from blood. The CDR3, as DNA: TGTGCCAGCAGCTCCGACGGGGGGCACAATGAGCAGTTCTTC. It yields the protein CASSSDGGHNEQFF.